The 21 T cell receptor beta chains reported below all come from one sample, sequenced in a study of stem cell transplantation in POMP-related autoinflammatory disease. Assay: immunoSEQ multiplex PCR; the TCRdb copy retains only in-frame clones and omits some. Of some 69,000 clones detected, under 95% appear once; the ten largest clones hold about 0.71%. Sequencing used CD4+ T cells from PBMCs, obtained after stem cell transplantation. These receptors all come from a human patient with POMP-related autoinflammation and immune dysregulation (PRAID). Some T cells may possibly be graft donor cells.

The V call is TRBV19, the J call TRBJ2-3; 8 positions agree with TRBD1. CDR1 and CDR2 from the germline V gene are LNHDA and SQIVND (reference sequence). The CDR3 sequence is 15 residues long. Trimming took 3 bases from V and 3 from J; bases not matched to a gene: 5. The CDR3 DNA is TGTGCCAGTAGTATGACAGGGGCGCGGACAGATACGCAGTATTTT. It yields the protein CASSMTGARTDTQYF.

The chain carries TRBV2 and TRBJ1-1, with D perhaps matching TRBD1 (5 bases). V lost 6 bases, J lost 2 bases, and 7 bases lay in between. Germline values: CDR1 SNHLY, CDR2 FYNNEI. The CDR3 has 12 amino acids. The CDR3: CASRDSNTEAFF. The CDR3 region has the DNA TGTGCCAGCAGAGACAGTAACACTGAAGCTTTCTTT.

As regards this clone: An end of the junction differs from the germline gene, which may be a read error. The chain carries TRBV5-1 and TRBJ2-7; D unresolved. There are 12 residues in the CDR3. Germline V gene lookup returns CDR1 SGHRS and CDR2 YFSETQ. Here the CDR3 DNA reads TGCGCCAGCAGGTTGGAAGGACACGAGCAGTACTTC. Translation gives CASRLEGHEQYF.

The chain combines TRBV5-1 with TRBJ2-1; 13 bases match TRBD2. V lost 4 bases and J lost 8; bases outside the gene matches: 9. CDR1 and CDR2 from the germline V gene are SGHRS and YFSETQ. The CDR3 spans 16 residues. CDR3 in amino acids: CASSRTSGSLEDEQFF. Here the CDR3 DNA reads TGCGCCAGCAGCCGGACTAGCGGGAGTCTCGAGGATGAGCAGTTCTTC.

The chain has TRBV2 and TRBJ2-2; TRBD1 might be the D (5 bases). The length of the CDR3 is 13 residues. Trimming took off 5 bases at V and 6 bases at J, with 10 bases between the two ends. Per germline, CDR1 SNHLY and CDR2 FYNNEI. Here the CDR3 DNA reads TGTGCCAGCAGTCTCGGCAGGGCCGGGGAGCTGTTTTTT. This codes for CASSLGRAGELFF. The full variable domain, completed using reference TRBV2 and TRBJ2-2, is EPEVTQTPSHQVTQMGQEVILRCVPISNHLYFYWYRQILGQKVEFLVSFYNNEISEKSEIFDDQFSVERPDGSNFTLKIRSTKLEDSAMYFCASSLGRAGELFFGEGSRLTVL.

This chain links TRBV28 with TRBJ2-1; a possible D gene is TRBD1 (5 bases). V lost 10 bases and J lost 6, with 10 bases in between. The CDR3 sequence is 11 residues long. The germline V gene encodes CDR1 MDHEN and CDR2 SYDVKM. The CDR3 bases are TGTGCCATCGGAGACAGCAATGAGCAGTTCTTC. Its translation is CAIGDSNEQFF.

J is TRBJ2-7 and V is TRBV28, with no clear D. The CDR3 is made up of 16 amino acids. V lost 2 bases and J lost 4, with 18 bases in between. Germline CDR1 MDHEN, CDR2 SYDVKM. Written as DNA, the CDR3 is TGTGCCAGCAGTTTAATAATGTTAAACAGTCCTTACGAGCAGTACTTC. Its protein is CASSLIMLNSPYEQYF.

The rearrangement links TRBV11-2 to TRBJ2-3; tentative D call: TRBD2 (6 bases). Germline V gene lookup returns CDR1 SGHAT and CDR2 FQNNGV. The CDR3 spans 15 residues. The V and J ends lost 5 bases and 3 bases respectively, with 15 bases between them. CDR3 DNA: TGTGCCAGCAGCCGATTGGGGGGAGTGACAGATACGCAGTATTTT. Its protein is CASSRLGGVTDTQYF.

A single count supports this clone. The chain combines TRBV25-1 with TRBJ1-1; D might be TRBD1 (5 bases). The CDR3 runs 14 residues. Germline CDR1 MGHDK, CDR2 SYGVNS. Trimming stripped 5 bases from V and 5 bases from J, with 15 bases between. As DNA, the CDR3 is TGTGCCAGCAGTTTGTTGGCAGGGCCAACTGAAGCTTTCTTT. Residues: CASSLLAGPTEAFF. Full variable domain (rest looked up from reference TRBV25-1 and TRBJ1-1): EADIYQTPRYLVIGTGKKITLECSQTMGHDKMYWYQQDPGMELHLIHYSYGVNSTEKGDLSSESTVSRIRTEHFPLTLESARPSHTSQYLCASSLLAGPTEAFFGQGTRLTVV.

The J gene is TRBJ2-5, the V gene TRBV28; a possible D gene is TRBD2 (6 bases). The V and J ends lost 2 bases and 5 bases respectively, with 9 bases between them. CDR1 is MDHEN and CDR2 is SYDVKM in the germline V gene. CDR3 size: 13 residues. The CDR3 loop is CASSLGTRETQYF. CDR3 bases: TGTGCCAGCAGTTTAGGGACTCGTGAGACCCAGTACTTC.

The chain recombines TRBV29-1 with TRBJ2-2, with a weak D call TRBD2 (5 bases). The germline V gene has CDR1 SQVTM and CDR2 ANQGSEA. V lost 7 bases to trimming and J lost 5 bases, with 14 bases between them. The CDR3 is 13 residues long. The CDR3 bases are TGCAGCGCCGCACGGGGTTGGACCGGGGAGCTGTTTTTT. Protein sequence: CSAARGWTGELFF.

This chain connects TRBV28 to TRBJ1-4, with unresolved D. This CDR3 is 12 amino acids long. Trimming took off 8 bases at V and 8 bases at J, with 12 bases between the two ends. CDR1 MDHEN and CDR2 SYDVKM come from the germline V gene. Here the CDR3 reads CASSFLEEKLFF. The CDR3 DNA reads TGTGCCAGCTCTTTTCTGGAGGAAAAACTGTTTTTT.

CDR3 loop: CASSNRWTNSYEQYF. The CDR3 DNA reads TGTGCCAGCAGCAACCGATGGACTAACTCCTACGAGCAGTACTTC. The V call is TRBV11-2, the J call TRBJ2-7, with D perhaps TRBD2 (6 bases). Germline V gene lookup returns CDR1 SGHAT and CDR2 FQNNGV. This CDR3 is built from 15 residues. Trimming removed 5 bases at V and 0 bases at J, with 14 bases between.

This sequence joins TRBV20-1 and TRBJ2-7, with no clear D. Between the trimmed V and J ends, which lost 3 bases and 3 bases, there was a span of 9 bases. The CDR3 totals 12 residues. CDR1 DFQATT and CDR2 SNEGSKA come from the germline V gene (reference sequence). The CDR3 region has the DNA TGCAGTGCTAGTATAGCCCACTACGAGCAGTACGTC. Encoded protein: CSASIAHYEQYV.

The chain carries TRBV5-1 and TRBJ2-2, with TRBD1 matching over 9 bases. The ends lost 3 bases at V and 4 bases at J; junction bases unmatched: 7. CDR1 SGHRS and CDR2 YFSETQ come from the germline V gene. CDR3 size: 16 residues. Written as DNA, the CDR3 is TGCGCCAGCAGCTCCAACAGGGGGCTAGGCACCGGGGAGCTGTTTTTT. Amino acids: CASSSNRGLGTGELFF.

V and J are TRBV19 and TRBJ1-2; D possibly corresponds to TRBD1 (5 bases). The germline gives CDR1 LNHDA, CDR2 SQIVND (reference sequence). V dropped 4 bases and J dropped 2 bases, with 14 bases sitting between them. This CDR3 is built from 15 residues. CDR3 sequence (DNA): TGTGCCAGTAGTAGGGGCAGGCTGGGAAACTATGGCTACACCTTC. Its protein product is CASSRGRLGNYGYTF.

The chain couples TRBV7-9 to TRBJ2-5; 9 nucleotides agree with TRBD1. Trimming cost V 0 bases and J 7 bases; bases outside gene matches: 18. CDR1 and CDR2 (germline): SEHNR, FQNEAQ (reference sequence). This CDR3 comprises 19 residues. CDR3 residues: CASSLAPLLTGTGSGTQYF. As DNA, the CDR3 is TGTGCCAGCAGCTTAGCGCCTCTTCTAACCGGGACAGGGTCTGGGACCCAGTACTTC.

This chain joins TRBV21-1 and TRBJ2-2; the table's D call, TRBD2, was not checked against the DNA. TRBV21-1 constitutes a pseudogene. The CDR3 loop spans 15 amino acids. The CDR3 DNA reads TGTGCCAGCAGCCGGACTGCGGCGAACACCGGGGAGCTGTTTTTT. Protein: CASSRTAANTGELFF.

CDR3 DNA: TGTGCCAGTAGTATAGCCGGGGGATGGGAGACCCAGTACTTC. Its protein is CASSIAGGWETQYF. This chain links TRBV19 with TRBJ2-5; a weak D match, TRBD2 (6 bases). The V and J ends lost 1 base and 5 bases respectively, with 11 bases between them. Germline lookup yields CDR1 LNHDA and CDR2 SQIVND (reference sequence). The CDR3 has 14 amino acids.

The chain is built from TRBV25-1 and TRBJ1-1, with 9 bases aligning to TRBD1. V lost 6 bases to trimming and J lost 3 bases; unmatched junction nucleotides: 8. This CDR3 is built from 15 residues. Germline CDR1 reads MGHDK; CDR2 reads SYGVNS. The CDR3 loop is CASSVDRGGDTEAFF. For the CDR3, the DNA is TGTGCCAGCAGCGTGGACAGGGGTGGTGACACTGAAGCTTTCTTT.

In regard to this clone: One end of the junction is discordant with germline, which a read error may explain. The chain has TRBV20-1 and TRBJ2-2; no definite D call. The CDR3 totals 11 residues. Germline V gene sequence: CDR1 DFQATT, CDR2 SNEGSKA (reference sequence). The CDR3 is CSASKTGELFF. The CDR3, as DNA: TGCAGTGCTTCGAAGACCGGGGAGCTGTTTTTT.